The next 22 T cell receptor beta chains were all read from a single sample in a study of T cells in Graves' hyperthyroidism and ophthalmopathy. Amplification yielded TCR beta CDR3 regions, with RNA transcripts as the source. The HTBI primer set served for first-round RT-PCR of the TCR CDR3. Using its own MiXCR run on the multiplex PCR reads, TCRdb lists one record per CDR3 protein. The sample includes around 370,000 distinct CDR3 sequences, less than 20% of them seen just once. What was sequenced was blood. The receptor set was obtained from a man between 18 and 29 years old with Graves' ophthalmopathy.

The chain recombines TRBV6-1 with TRBJ2-7, with TRBD2 as a possible D gene (6 bases). CDR3 length: 13 amino acids. V lost 10 bases and J 7 bases, leaving 20 bases between the germline ends. CDR1 is MNHNS, CDR2 SASEGT, per germline. The CDR3 region is CATGGRGMREQYF. CDR3 DNA sequence: TGTGCCACCGGAGGACGGGGGATGAGGGAGCAGTACTTC.

The chain links TRBV4-1 to TRBJ1-5; D ambiguous. Germline V CDR1 and CDR2: MGHRA, YSYEKL. Trimming cost V 1 base and J 5 bases, with 6 bases left between them. CDR3 length: 13 residues. This CDR3 reads CASSQGQDQPQHF. DNA of the CDR3: TGCGCCAGCAGCCAAGGGCAGGATCAGCCCCAGCATTTT.

This clonotype came up many times. This chain connects TRBV3-1 to TRBJ2-7; D is undetermined. The V and J ends lost 4 bases and 2 bases respectively, with 12 bases between them. The CDR3 totals 14 residues. Germline-derived CDR1 and CDR2 are LGHDT and YNNKEL (reference sequence). This chain's CDR3 is CASSPLASTYEQYF. CDR3 in DNA: TGTGCCAGCAGCCCGCTGGCGTCCACCTACGAGCAGTACTTC.

The V gene is TRBV5-1, the J gene TRBJ2-3; a possible D gene is TRBD2 (7 bases). From germline, CDR1 is SGHRS and CDR2 YFSETQ. V was shortened by 4 bases and J by 5 bases, with 20 bases between the two germline ends. The CDR3 extends over 16 amino acids. Here the CDR3 reads CASSPKEGGQQDTQYF. The CDR3 DNA is TGCGCCAGCAGCCCGAAGGAGGGGGGGCAGCAAGATACGCAGTATTTT.

This clonotype was seen only a few times. The chain is built from TRBV9 and TRBJ2-2, with 11 bases identical to TRBD1. This CDR3 spans 15 amino acids. Unmatched junction bases numbered 4, after V lost 5 bases and J lost 4 bases. From germline, CDR1 is SGDLS and CDR2 YYNGEE. CDR3 sequence reads: CASRPGTGGTGELFF. In nucleotides, the CDR3 is TGTGCCAGCAGACCCGGGACAGGGGGCACCGGGGAGCTGTTTTTT.

In this sample, this clonotype turned up a few times. The rearrangement links TRBV28 to TRBJ1-1; D unclear. This CDR3 is 14 amino acids long. Germline assignment: CDR1 MDHEN and CDR2 SYDVKM. V dropped 5 bases and J dropped 4 bases, with 14 bases sitting between them. This chain's CDR3 is CASSPQSRSTEAFF. CDR3 DNA sequence: TGTGCCAGCAGTCCCCAGTCCAGGTCCACTGAAGCTTTCTTT.

This clonotype occurred many times. The chain carries TRBV12-3 or TRBV12-4 and TRBJ2-7, with 10 positions matching TRBD1. Trimming cost V 0 bases and J 5 bases; bases outside gene matches: 4. The length of the CDR3 is 15 residues. The CDR3 nucleotides are TGTGCCAGCAGTTTAGCCCCCGGGACAGGGGACGAGCAGTACTTC. This gives the protein CASSLAPGTGDEQYF.

This clonotype turned up a few times. This chain links TRBV27 with TRBJ1-6; D is unresolved. V lost 6 bases to trimming and J lost 6 bases, with 12 bases between them. CDR1 and CDR2 (germline): MNHEY, SMNVEV (reference sequence). This CDR3 is built from 14 residues. The CDR3 DNA reads TGTGCCAGCAGCCATCCGGGTCTTAATTCACCCCTCCACTTT. Protein product: CASSHPGLNSPLHF.

V is TRBV5-1 and J is TRBJ2-3; 12 bases agree with TRBD1. Looked up from germline, CDR1 is SGHRS and CDR2 is YFSETQ. The CDR3 length is 16 residues. The junction had 4 bases not matched to a gene; V was cut back by 5 bases and J by 0 bases. In DNA form, the CDR3 reads TGCGCCAGCAGTTGGGACAGGGGGCATAGCACAGATACGCAGTATTTT. Translation: CASSWDRGHSTDTQYF.

The chain uses TRBV9 and TRBJ1-1, with 7 bases fitting TRBD1. Trimming at V came to 8 bases and at J to 0 bases, leaving 7 bases not matched to a gene. The V gene's germline CDR1 is SGDLS and CDR2 YYNGEE. This CDR3 has 14 amino acids. This CDR3 is CASAQGQMNTEAFF. The CDR3 DNA is TGTGCCAGTGCTCAGGGACAGATGAACACTGAAGCTTTCTTT.

This clonotype was observed at least ten times. The V call is TRBV3-1, the J call TRBJ2-7; D unresolved. Between the trimmed V and J ends, which lost 1 base and 6 bases, there was a span of 4 bases. CDR1 and CDR2 (germline): LGHDT, YNNKEL (reference sequence). The CDR3 has 11 amino acids. The CDR3 loop reads CASSQGGEQYF. The CDR3, as DNA: TGTGCCAGCAGCCAAGGTGGCGAGCAGTACTTC.

This clonotype was seen repeatedly, ten times or more. This chain joins TRBV6-1 and TRBJ2-7; TRBD1 matches 9 bases. The CDR3 consists of 16 residues. Germline values: CDR1 MNHNS, CDR2 SASEGT. With 5 bases clipped from V and 3 bases from J, the junction kept 11 bases outside the gene matches. The CDR3 spells CASSPPKGQGFYEQYF. The CDR3 nucleotides read TGTGCCAGCAGTCCCCCGAAGGGACAGGGCTTCTACGAGCAGTACTTC.

This clonotype has a handful of counts. The chain recombines TRBV6-9 with TRBJ1-1; the D is unclear. This CDR3 has 14 residues. Between the trimmed V and J ends, which lost 2 bases and 0 bases, there was a span of 7 bases. Germline V lookup: CDR1 MNHGY, CDR2 SVAAGI. CDR3 residues: CASSYGRMNTEAFF. CDR3 coding DNA: TGTGCCAGCAGTTATGGACGCATGAACACTGAAGCTTTCTTT.

The gene calls are TRBV18 and TRBJ1-2, with D perhaps matching TRBD1 (5 bases). CDR3 size: 15 residues. Per the germline V gene, CDR1 is KGHSH and CDR2 is LQKENI. V dropped 6 bases and J dropped 8 bases, with 22 bases sitting between them. This CDR3 reads CASSPYGGTEEGYTF. CDR3 in DNA: TGTGCCAGCTCTCCCTACGGCGGGACTGAGGAGGGCTACACCTTC.

This chain uses TRBV7-9 with TRBJ1-2; D is unclear. This CDR3 is 13 amino acids long. Germline V gene sequence: CDR1 SEHNR, CDR2 FQNEAQ (reference sequence). V lost 5 bases, J lost 6 bases, and 13 bases lay in between. CDR3 coding DNA: TGTGCCAGCAGCCCTCCCCCCGAACATGGCTACACCTTC. Protein product: CASSPPPEHGYTF. The full variable domain, completed using reference TRBV7-9 and TRBJ1-2, is DTGVSQNPRHKITKRGQNVTFRCDPISEHNRLYWYRQTLGQGPEFLTYFQNEAQLEKSRLLSDRFSAERPKGSFSTLEIQRTEQGDSAMYLCASSPPPEHGYTFGSGTRLTVV.

J is TRBJ1-4 and V is TRBV4-1; a possible D gene is TRBD1 (6 bases). Germline assignment: CDR1 MGHRA and CDR2 YSYEKL. V lost 1 base, J lost 7 bases, and 7 bases lay in between. The CDR3 totals 13 residues. The CDR3, as DNA: TGCGCCAGCAGCCAAGTGGACAGTGAAAAACTGTTTTTT. It specifies CASSQVDSEKLFF.

Many counts were recorded for this clonotype. The gene calls are TRBV18 and TRBJ1-1; 7 nucleotides match TRBD1. The CDR3 totals 13 residues. Per germline, CDR1 KGHSH and CDR2 LQKENI. After removal of 8 bases from V and 1 base from J, the junction contained 4 bases not matched to a gene. The CDR3 reads CASKQGSNTEAFF. The CDR3 bases are TGTGCCAGCAAACAGGGGTCGAACACTGAAGCTTTCTTT.

The chain links TRBV5-1 to TRBJ2-1; 12 nucleotides match TRBD2. CDR1 and CDR2 from the germline V gene are SGHRS and YFSETQ. V dropped 5 bases and J dropped 5; count of bases not matched to a gene: 20. This CDR3 is 20 amino acids long. In DNA form, the CDR3 reads TGCGCCAGCAGTCCCACCGGGTCTAGCGGGGGGGCCGGAGCGGACAATGAGCAGTTCTTC. It is translated as CASSPTGSSGGAGADNEQFF.

This clonotype was picked up a small number of times. The gene calls are TRBV4-1 and TRBJ2-2, with TRBD1 identical over 12 bases. CDR1 and CDR2 (germline): MGHRA, YSYEKL. This CDR3 comprises 18 residues. V lost 0 bases, J lost 7 bases, and 9 bases stayed unmatched. The CDR3 DNA sequence: TGCGCCAGCAGCCAAGAGGTTCCGGGACAGGGGGCGAGCGGGGAGCTGTTTTTT. Protein product: CASSQEVPGQGASGELFF.

The sample holds many counts of this clonotype. V is TRBV6-6 and J is TRBJ1-1; D remains ambiguous. There are 13 residues in the CDR3. Germline V CDR1 and CDR2: MNHNY, SVGAGI (reference sequence). Trimming shortened V by 2 bases and J by 4 bases, and 8 bases separated the two germline ends. CDR3 in amino acids: CASSYGYGTEAFF. The CDR3 DNA reads TGTGCCAGCAGTTACGGATATGGCACTGAAGCTTTCTTT.

The CDR3 protein is CASSFRTGLGYTF. CDR3 nucleotides: TGTGCCAGCAGTTTCAGGACAGGCCTGGGCTACACCTTC. The rearrangement joins TRBV27 to TRBJ1-2; TRBD1 agrees at 7 bases. The V segment lost 3 bases and the J segment 8 bases; nucleotides outside the gene matches: 6. The CDR3 spans 13 residues. Germline loops: CDR1 MNHEY, CDR2 SMNVEV (reference sequence).

This clonotype was observed at least ten times. The V gene is TRBV6-1, the J gene TRBJ1-3; 7 nucleotides align to TRBD1. The V gene's germline CDR1 is MNHNS and CDR2 SASEGT. There are 14 residues in the CDR3. Trimming removed 4 bases from V and 7 bases from J; junction bases left unmatched: 7. The CDR3 loop reads CASSVRQGLNTIYF. Here the CDR3 DNA reads TGTGCCAGCAGTGTTAGACAGGGTCTTAACACCATATATTTT.